The clone carrying this T cell receptor beta chain was seen a handful of times. Antigen unknown. MiXCR, run by TCRdb on the reads, gives a single entry per CDR3 protein. The data hold over 250,000 distinct CDR3 sequences, with around 20% observed a single time. The sample originates from a study of T cell repertoires in cytomegalovirus infection. About the research overall: CMV epitopes in the study were HLA-C-restricted (recently identified) and HLA-B-restricted (well studied). Public TCR beta signatures were indicative of both CMV infection and a matching HLA type. The study's findings and limits: Clonotypes of TCR beta that were HLA-C-restricted and CMV-specific dominated the ex vivo response.

Germline V gives CDR1 MDHEN, CDR2 SYDVKM. This CDR3 contains 16 residues. Trimming cost V 8 bases and J 1 base, with 19 bases left between them. This specimen consisted of cultured PBMCs, obtained from culture after CMV antigen stimulation. The chain carries TRBV28 and TRBJ2-3; TRBD2 might be the D (6 bases). The receptor was derived from a human donor in good health (CMV status not recorded). Some clones in this sample may be carry-over from other donors' samples. This CDR3 is CASSSPGREGTDTQYF. CDR3 DNA sequence: TGTGCCAGCTCCTCCCCGGGGCGGGAAGGCACAGATACGCAGTATTTT.